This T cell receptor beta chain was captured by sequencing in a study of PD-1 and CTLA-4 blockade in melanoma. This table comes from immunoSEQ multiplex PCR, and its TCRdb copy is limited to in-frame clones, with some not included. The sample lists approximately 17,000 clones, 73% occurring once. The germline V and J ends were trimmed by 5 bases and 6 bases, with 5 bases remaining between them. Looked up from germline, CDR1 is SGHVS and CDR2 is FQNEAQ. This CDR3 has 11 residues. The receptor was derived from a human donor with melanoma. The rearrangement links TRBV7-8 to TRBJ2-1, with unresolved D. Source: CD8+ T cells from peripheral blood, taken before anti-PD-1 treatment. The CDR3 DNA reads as TGTGCCAGCAGCCCGATCAATGAGCAGTTCTTC. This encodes CASSPINEQFF.